The TCR beta chain under discussion was sequenced for a study of T cell responses to AZD1222 COVID-19 vaccine. Produced via immunoSEQ multiplex PCR; TCRdb's table is partial and in-frame only. The table includes some 110,000 clones, less than 95% detected once. The CDR3 loop spans 18 amino acids. The germline CDR1 and CDR2 sequences are LNHDA and SQIVND (reference sequence). The V end was cut by 4 bases, the J end by 4 bases, with 20 bases between. A single count supports this clone. Its antigen is unknown. Study observations and caveats: Researchers took repertoire samples only after the peak T cell response had come.

This TCR was recovered from an adult who received the AZD1222 COVID-19 vaccine. The sequencing here drew on peripheral blood, taken 28 days after the second AZD1222 dose. The chain links TRBV19 to TRBJ1-6; TRBD1 is a possible D gene (6 bases). The CDR3 DNA reads as TGTGCCAGTAGTACGACATCCGGCGGGGGGGCGTATAATTCACCCCTCCACTTT. It specifies CASSTTSGGGAYNSPLHF.